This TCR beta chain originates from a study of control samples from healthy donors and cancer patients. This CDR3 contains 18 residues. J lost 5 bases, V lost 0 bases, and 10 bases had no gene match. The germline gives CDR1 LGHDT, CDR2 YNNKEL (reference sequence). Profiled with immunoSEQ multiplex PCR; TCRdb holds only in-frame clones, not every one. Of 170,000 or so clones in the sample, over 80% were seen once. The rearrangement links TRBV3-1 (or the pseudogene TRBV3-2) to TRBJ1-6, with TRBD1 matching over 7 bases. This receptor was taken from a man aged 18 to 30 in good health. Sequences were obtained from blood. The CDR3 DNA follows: TGTGCCAGCAGCCAAGATCTCTCGACAGGGAAGGATAATTCACCCCTCCACTTT. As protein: CASSQDLSTGKDNSPLHF.